The present T cell receptor (beta chain) was sequenced within a study of shared clonotypes between healthy human individuals. Overall study: There were three CD4 naive, three CD4 memory, two CD8 naive and one CD8 memory plates per donor.

Germline-derived CDR1 and CDR2 are MDHEN and SYDVKM. This CDR3 is 12 amino acids long. Trimming left V 4 bases short and J 3 bases short, with 6 bases between. Clones were sequenced by immunoSEQ multiplex PCR, and TCRdb holds only the in-frame ones, with some missing. This table has around 510,000 clones, more than 95% appearing once. Note on this clone: The antigen is undetermined.

Findings and caveats of the study: Generation probability values for non-shared clonotypes were lower than those for clonotypes shared by all four donors.

Source material: naive CD4+ T cells sorted from blood. The subset was: CD45RA+ positively selected. This chain joins TRBV28 and TRBJ1-1, with D unclear. The receptor's source is a woman between 25 and 40 years old in good health. The DNA of the CDR3 is TGTGCCAGCAGTTCCAGCTACACTGAAGCTTTCTTT. It codes for CASSSSYTEAFF. Complete variable domain (other parts from reference TRBV28 and TRBJ1-1): DVKVTQSSRYLVKRTGEKVFLECVQDMDHENMFWYRQDPGLGLRLIYFSYDVKMKEKGDIPEGYSVSREKKERFSLILESASTNQTSMYLCASSSSYTEAFFGQGTRLTVV.